This TCR beta chain was recorded in a study of T cells in Graves' hyperthyroidism and ophthalmopathy. Amplified TCR beta CDR3 regions derived from RNA transcripts. First-round RT-PCR with HTBI primers amplified the TCR CDR3 region. TCRdb redid the calling of the multiplex PCR reads with MiXCR, one entry per CDR3 protein. The sample yields roughly 500,000 distinct CDR3 sequences, more than 11% seen once. Many counts were recorded for this clonotype. In germline, CDR1 is MDHEN, CDR2 SYDVKM. The V end was cut by 6 bases, the J end by 0 bases, with 14 bases between. CDR3 length: 16 residues. The chain uses TRBV28 and TRBJ1-4, with D perhaps TRBD1 (6 bases). What was sequenced was blood. This TCR was recovered from a woman aged 30 to 39 with Graves' hyperthyroidism that later progressed to Graves' ophthalmopathy. CDR3 in amino acids: CASRPGELATNEKLFF. The CDR3 region has the DNA TGTGCCAGCAGGCCAGGGGAATTGGCAACTAATGAAAAACTGTTTTTT.